This is a list of T cell receptor beta chains from one sample in a study of blood T cell repertoires in COVID-19. Generated by immunoSEQ multiplex PCR, the TCRdb table keeps only in-frame clones and is missing some. The table includes about 270,000 clones, about 89% detected once. Sequencing used peripheral blood. Receptors originate from a man in his forties with active or convalescent COVID-19. Each CDR3 is given with its conserved first and last residue. The order of the fields is D gene, J gene, V gene, clone size, CDR3 protein, CDR3 DNA. The D gene is left open where the match is weak. A row's size may be missing; if present it is once, few, many or a size class.

NA | TRBJ2-5 | TRBV10-1 | NA | CASSDRRSQETQYF | TGCGCCAGCAGTGATAGGCGGTCACAAGAGACCCAGTACTTC
NA | TRBJ1-2 | TRBV5-1 | NA | CASSGLGQSYGYTF | TGCGCCAGCAGCGGGCTGGGACAAAGCTATGGCTACACCTTC
TRBD2 | TRBJ2-2 | TRBV7-8 | NA | CASSPRAGGNTGELFF | TGTGCCAGCAGCCCCCGGGCGGGAGGAAACACCGGGGAGCTGTTTTTT
NA | TRBJ2-5 | TRBV4-2 | NA | CASSQDPMGQGGETQYF | TGTGCCAGCAGCCAAGATCCCATGGGCCAAGGCGGGGAGACCCAGTACTTC
NA | TRBJ1-3 | TRBV28 | NA | CASSLWGGTSGNTIYF | TGTGCCAGCAGTTTATGGGGGGGAACCTCTGGAAACACCATATATTTT
NA | TRBJ2-7 | TRBV7-9 | NA | CASSSRQVFEQYF | TGTGCCAGCAGCTCCCGACAGGTCTTCGAGCAGTACTTC
TRBD2 | TRBJ2-1 | TRBV6-4 | NA | CASSLRGAGEQFF | TGTGCCAGCAGTCTGCGGGGGGCGGGTGAGCAGTTCTTC
TRBD2 | TRBJ2-5 | TRBV11-3 | NA | CASSLEGGRAREETQYF | TGTGCCAGCAGCTTAGAAGGCGGGAGGGCCCGGGAAGAGACCCAGTACTTC
NA | TRBJ1-4 | TRBV30 | once | CAWGYRVTNEKLFF | TGTGCCTGGGGATACAGGGTGACTAATGAAAAACTGTTTTTT
TRBD1 | TRBJ1-1 | TRBV6-1 | NA | CASSEVGTGGFTEAFF | TGTGCCAGCAGTGAAGTGGGGACAGGGGGCTTCACTGAAGCTTTCTTT
NA | TRBJ2-5 | TRBV7-9 | NA | CASSLRKGIVETQYF | TGTGCCAGCAGCTTAAGGAAGGGGATCGTAGAGACCCAGTACTTC
TRBD1 | TRBJ1-5 | TRBV27 | NA | CASALGGDRGYQPQHF | TGTGCCAGCGCCCTGGGAGGTGACAGGGGGTATCAGCCCCAGCATTTT
NA | TRBJ2-2 | TRBV24-1 | NA | CATSDPGAPNTGELFF | TGTGCCACCAGTGACCCAGGGGCCCCGAACACCGGGGAGCTGTTTTTT
TRBD1 | TRBJ2-7 | TRBV11-2 | NA | CASSLLLGQGASEQYF | TGTGCCAGCAGCTTACTACTGGGACAGGGGGCAAGCGAGCAGTACTTC
NA | TRBJ1-2 | TRBV25-1 | NA | CASSERSGAGYGYTF | TGTGCCAGCAGTGAAAGATCTGGGGCGGGATATGGCTACACCTTC
TRBD1 | TRBJ1-1 | TRBV27 | NA | CASSLWEQGTAFF | TGTGCCAGCAGTTTATGGGAACAGGGGACGGCTTTCTTT
TRBD1 | TRBJ2-4 | TRBV28 | NA | CASSKQGALAKNIQYF | TGTGCCAGCAGCAAACAGGGGGCCCTAGCCAAAAACATTCAGTACTTC
NA | TRBJ2-2 | TRBV10-2 | NA | CASSVTSPGHMGTGELFF | TGCGCCAGCAGTGTAACTTCTCCAGGGCATATGGGCACCGGGGAGCTGTTTTTT